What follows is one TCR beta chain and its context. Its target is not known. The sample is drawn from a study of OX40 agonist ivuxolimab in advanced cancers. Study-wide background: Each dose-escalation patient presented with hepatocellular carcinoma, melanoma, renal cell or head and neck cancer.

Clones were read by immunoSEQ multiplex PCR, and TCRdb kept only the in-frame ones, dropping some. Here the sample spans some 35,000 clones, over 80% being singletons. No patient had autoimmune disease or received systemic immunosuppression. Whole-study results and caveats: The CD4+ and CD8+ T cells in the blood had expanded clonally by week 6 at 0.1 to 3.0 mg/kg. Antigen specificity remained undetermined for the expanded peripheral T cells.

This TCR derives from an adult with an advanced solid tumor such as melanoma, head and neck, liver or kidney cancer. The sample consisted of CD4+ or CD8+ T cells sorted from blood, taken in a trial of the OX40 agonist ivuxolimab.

For the CDR3, the DNA is TGTGCCATCAGTGAGACCCTTAATAGGGATCGGCCCCAGCATTTT. It codes for CAISETLNRDRPQHF. The J gene is TRBJ1-5, the V gene TRBV10-3, with no clear D. The CDR3 sequence is 15 residues long. Germline V lookup: CDR1 ENHRY, CDR2 SYGVKD. V was pared by 2 bases and J by 9 bases, with 17 bases between.